The entry below gives a single T cell receptor beta chain sequence along with its context. The antigen it recognizes is unknown. Base qualities are not provided; no much larger clone lies one nucleotide away. This sample was taken from a study of shared clonotypes between healthy human individuals (dated by TCRdb to 2019 to 2021). Study-level background: The cohort included a few men and two women between 18 and 49 years of age. Libraries were prepared and TCR repertoires were sequenced by different laboratories using diverse techniques, in order to increase sequencing depth and limit assay-specific biases. For each donor, CD4 naive and CD4 memory were each given three plates, CD8 naive was given two plates, and CD8 memory was given one plate. Per donor, leukapheresis produced somewhere between about 0.9 and 9 billion PBMCs. The study deeply sequenced blood TCR repertoires of five healthy adults to estimate repertoire size and the extent of clonotype sharing between individuals.

Using the deep immunoSEQ assay, TCR CDR3 regions were amplified from genomic DNA by multiplex PCR. Genomic DNA extracted from each cell subset was distributed evenly over all wells of several immunoSEQ 96-well plates, and each plate served as one replicate. For sorted subsets, about 210 ng of genomic DNA, equivalent to 30,000 or so T cell genomes, went into each replicate PCR. The purified libraries were quantified using a Qubit 3.0 fluorometer, sized with a Bioanalyzer 2100, and then quantified again using the KAPA Library Quantification kit. Each immunoSEQ 96-well plate was sequenced on its own single-read 150-cycle Illumina NextSeq 550 flow cell. Per the authors' processing: Because only junctional sequences without quality scores were contained in the immunoSEQ output, filtering matching that applied to full-length reads could not be performed. To assign V/J genes and CDR3, sequences were annotated against IMGT germline references using PyIR, a Python wrapper for IgBLAST v1.9. Reads were filtered out if the reads had weak V/J assignments (E-value above 1e-6), no CDR3, stop codons, out-of-frame junctions, or ambiguous translated residues. V3J clonotypes were defined as sequences sharing the same inferred V gene, J gene, and CDR3 amino acid sequence. To compute the percentage overlap between repertoires, the number of shared unique clonotypes was divided by the size of the smaller repertoire. Richness of each repertoire was evaluated using RTK rarefaction, the Chao1 estimator, and Recon v2.1 estimates of unobserved clonotypes. For all TCRbeta clonotypes obtained by the gDNA method from a few donors, generation probabilities were computed with OLGA. TCRdb provides this immuneACCESS table in a form limited to in-frame rearrangements. Some clones are lacking; in checked studies, under half of them reflect an unresolved V gene, and why the rest are absent is not known. V and J calls and clone size are those listed in that table; D and trimming were worked out from the DNA. This sample comprises millions of clones, 85% to 95% of them detected only once. Of the sample, about 1.8% is held by the ten largest clones.

For the CD8 naive samples, CD45RO-negative cells were positively selected for CCR7, yielding a CD45RA+CCR7+ population from which TemRA cells were excluded. The donors were healthy, HIV-negative adults who had no recently reported acute infections or vaccinations. Every donor was a Caucasian adult living in Nashville, Tennessee, USA. After blood collection by leukapheresis, PBMCs were isolated using Ficoll-Histopaque density gradient centrifugation and then cryopreserved in the vapor phase of liquid nitrogen. Analytical flow cytometry was used to check the purity and quantity of each magnetically sorted T cell population. From each sorted fraction, genomic DNA was isolated and quantified by UV absorbance on a Nanodrop 2000c. The germline V gene (reference sequence) sets CDR1 to MNHEY and CDR2 to SMNVEV. Including cysteine and phenylalanine, the CDR3 has 15 amino acids. Only CDR3 DNA remains: 45 bases, in frame from the first base. V is shortened by 5 bases, J by 7 bases, and the region joining them spans 21 bases.

The paper's findings and limits, for the study overall: Sharing across a handful of donors was observed for approximately 5% of naive CD4, over 3% of naive CD8, about 2.3% of memory CD4, and about 0.4% of memory CD8 clonotypes. Based on pairwise subsampling, the degree of clonotype sharing among donors was expected to be affected by sequencing depth. Rarefaction of sorted-subset datasets indicated incomplete sequencing despite the large sequencing depth. The genetic and exposure-history diversity represented was limited by the small number of donors. Compared with non-shared clonotypes, the clonotypes found in all four sorted-subset donors had higher generation probabilities. Sampling was restricted to blood, and TCR repertoires in tissues likely differ from the TCR repertoires found in blood. Naive subsets generally had larger estimated clonotype richness than memory subsets did.

The TCR originated in a man between 18 and 29 years old in good health. Some clones in this sample may be carry-over from other donors' samples. The sequencing input was naive CD8+ T cells from PBMCs. The label giving this sample's cell subset or site can be read as: CD45RA+CCR7+. In this chain, TRBV27 is recombined with TRBJ2-7, with the D gene call left open. The sequence in DNA is TGTGCCAGCAGTCTCCGTGGGCCTATCCCCTTTGAGCAGTACTTC. Translation gives CASSLRGPIPFEQYF.